These T cell receptor beta chains were read from a single sample in a study of cytomegalovirus exposure and HLA in healthy donors. The assay was immunoSEQ multiplex PCR, and TCRdb's table has in-frame clones only and misses some. The data hold 40,000 to 50,000 clones, with around three quarters observed a single time. The sequencing sample was made of PBMCs. These receptors were taken from a man aged 25-45 years in good health and CMV-seronegative. Both conserved end residues are part of each CDR3. Fields, in order: clone size, V gene, J gene, D gene, CDR3 protein, CDR3 DNA. D genes are given only for firm matches. The size entry is marked missing in some rows and otherwise reads once, few, many or a size class.

>once|TRBV27|TRBJ2-4|.
CASSSTKITLTKNIQYF
TGTGCCAGCAGTTCAACTAAAATAACATTGACCAAAAACATTCAGTACTTC
>.|TRBV6-5|TRBJ2-7|.
CASSYDRHYEQYF
TGTGCCAGCAGTTACGACAGGCATTACGAGCAGTACTTC
>.|TRBV7-8|TRBJ1-1|.
CASSLLGGTEAFF
TGTGCCAGCAGCTTATTAGGGGGCACTGAAGCTTTCTTT
>.|TRBV19|TRBJ2-1|.
CASSSQFHNEQFF
TGTGCCAGTAGTTCACAGTTCCACAATGAGCAGTTCTTC
>.|TRBV19|TRBJ1-4|.
CASSSLQGVNEKLFF
TGTGCCAGTAGTTCTTTACAGGGTGTTAATGAAAAACTGTTTTTT
>once|TRBV6-5|TRBJ2-7|.
CASSYSEVGTAYEQYF
TGTGCCAGCAGTTACTCGGAGGTTGGCACAGCCTACGAGCAGTACTTC
>.|TRBV30|TRBJ2-5|TRBD2
CAWSVRGGVGGETQYF
TGTGCCTGGAGTGTACGGGGCGGGGTGGGGGGGGAGACCCAGTACTTC
>.|TRBV7-4|TRBJ1-1|.
CASSLGGGEQALMNTEAFF
TGTGCCAGCAGCTTAGGGGGTGGGGAACAGGCCTTAATGAACACTGAAGCTTTCTTT
>.|TRBV18|TRBJ2-6|TRBD1
CASSPSGGSGANVLTF
TGTGCCAGCTCACCATCAGGGGGCTCCGGGGCCAACGTCCTGACTTTC
>once|TRBV7-6|TRBJ2-4|TRBD2
CASSLADSGSSDIQYF
TGTGCCAGCAGCTTAGCGGATAGCGGGAGTTCTGACATTCAGTACTTC
>few|TRBV6-5|TRBJ2-7|TRBD2
CASRTNSGSYEQYF
TGTGCCAGCAGAACCAATAGCGGGAGCTACGAGCAGTACTTC
>.|TRBV5-4|TRBJ2-7|.
CASSLDQGGEQYF
TGTGCCAGCAGCTTGGATCAGGGAGGAGAGCAGTACTTC
>.|TRBV9|TRBJ1-2|.
CASSPEAPWGYTF
TGTGCCAGCAGCCCCGAGGCCCCTTGGGGCTACACCTTC
>.|TRBV6-5|TRBJ2-2|.
CASRRERLTGELFF
TGTGCCAGCAGGAGGGAACGCCTCACCGGGGAGCTGTTTTTT
>.|TRBV4-2|TRBJ2-1|TRBD2
CASSQDPSGSFYNEQFF
TGTGCCAGCAGCCAAGATCCCAGCGGGAGTTTCTACAATGAGCAGTTCTTC
>.|TRBV30|TRBJ2-7|.
CAWSTGSSYEQYF
TGTGCCTGGAGTACGGGATCCTCCTACGAGCAGTACTTC
>.|TRBV7-7|TRBJ2-2|.
CASSYRENTGELFF
TGTGCCAGCAGCTACCGGGAGAACACCGGGGAGCTGTTTTTT
>.|TRBV15|TRBJ2-7|TRBD2
CATSRSASGISEQYF
TGTGCCACCAGCAGGTCGGCTAGCGGGATATCAGAGCAGTACTTC
>few|TRBV6-5|TRBJ1-1|.
CASRQSQGSTEAFF
TGTGCCAGCAGGCAGAGTCAGGGTAGCACTGAAGCTTTCTTT
>.|TRBV5-8|TRBJ2-1|.
CASSSKVGRDNEQFF
TGTGCCAGCAGCTCCAAGGTCGGGCGGGACAATGAGCAGTTCTTC
>.|TRBV7-9|TRBJ1-2|TRBD1
CASSTRTGARGYTF
TGTGCCAGCAGCACACGGACAGGGGCGCGGGGCTACACCTTC
>.|TRBV5-1|TRBJ2-7|.
CASSYEDSSYEQYF
TGCGCCAGCAGCTATGAGGATAGCTCCTACGAGCAGTACTTC
>.|TRBV19|TRBJ2-1|TRBD1
CASSMRQGKSNEQFF
TGTGCCAGTAGTATGAGACAGGGGAAAAGTAATGAGCAGTTCTTC
>.|TRBV5-6|TRBJ1-2|TRBD1
CASSALDRESGYTF
TGTGCCAGCAGCGCCTTGGACAGGGAGAGCGGCTACACCTTC
>.|TRBV6-1|TRBJ2-5|TRBD2
CASTRLAGRETQYF
TGTGCCAGCACCAGACTAGCGGGACGAGAGACCCAGTACTTC
>.|TRBV29-1|TRBJ1-5|TRBD1
CSVETGGNQPQHF
TGCAGCGTGGAAACAGGGGGCAATCAGCCCCAGCATTTT
>.|TRBV5-4|TRBJ2-1|.
CASSLDYHEQFF
TGTGCCAGCAGCTTGGACTACCATGAGCAGTTCTTC
>.|TRBV29-1|TRBJ1-5|TRBD1
CSPPGDRGPDQPQHF
TGCAGCCCCCCCGGGGACAGGGGGCCGGATCAGCCCCAGCATTTT
>.|TRBV2|TRBJ2-5|TRBD1
CASSDGRGSETQYF
TGTGCCAGCAGTGACGGCAGGGGGAGTGAGACCCAGTACTTC
>.|TRBV11-2|TRBJ1-2|TRBD1
CASSPAPTGEDYGYTF
TGTGCCAGCAGCCCAGCCCCGACAGGGGAGGACTATGGCTACACCTTC
>.|TRBV4-1|TRBJ1-4|TRBD1
CASSRQGADEKLFF
TGCGCCAGCAGTCGACAGGGGGCGGATGAAAAACTGTTTTTT
>few|TRBV19|TRBJ1-3|.
CASSTGPWAQNTIYF
TGTGCCAGTAGTACAGGGCCCTGGGCTCAGAACACCATATATTTT
>few|TRBV15|TRBJ1-2|.
CATSSLSGGVNGYTF
TGTGCCACCAGCTCTCTCAGCGGAGGAGTTAATGGCTACACCTTC
>once|TRBV19|TRBJ1-2|TRBD1
CASGVLGTGTSFYGYTF
TGTGCCAGTGGAGTCTTGGGGACAGGGACCTCTTTCTATGGCTACACCTTC
>few|TRBV6-1|TRBJ2-3|.
CASILGGTQYF
TGTGCCAGCATCCTAGGGGGAACGCAGTATTTT
>.|TRBV6-4|TRBJ2-3|.
CASSEGGSTDTQYF
TGTGCCAGCAGTGAGGGCGGGAGCACAGATACGCAGTATTTT
>few|TRBV19|TRBJ2-2|.
CASSITRFEELFF
TGTGCCAGTAGTATTACGAGGTTCGAGGAGCTGTTTTTT
>.|TRBV30|TRBJ2-1|TRBD2
CAWSVLGLAGGGEQFF
TGTGCCTGGAGTGTACTGGGGCTAGCGGGAGGGGGTGAGCAGTTCTTC
>.|TRBV27|TRBJ1-1|TRBD1
CASSLIGGLMTEAFF
TGTGCCAGCAGTTTGATAGGGGGCTTAATGACTGAAGCTTTCTTT
>few|TRBV2|TRBJ2-1|.
CASRLASSYNEQFF
TGTGCCAGCAGATTAGCGAGCTCCTACAATGAGCAGTTCTTC
>.|TRBV4-1|TRBJ2-3|.
CASSQGGGVGTDTQYF
TGCGCCAGCAGCCAAGGCGGAGGGGTCGGCACAGATACGCAGTATTTT
>.|TRBV29-1|TRBJ1-1|.
CSGRLTGFGTEAFF
TGCAGCGGCCGACTCACAGGGTTCGGCACTGAAGCTTTCTTT
>.|TRBV30|TRBJ2-3|.
CAWSQRHRDTQYF
TGTGCCTGGAGTCAAAGACACCGAGATACGCAGTATTTT
>.|TRBV19|TRBJ1-2|TRBD1
CASSIAGGVVVAGYTF
TGTGCCAGTAGTATAGCAGGGGGCGTTGTCGTGGCTGGCTACACCTTC
>.|TRBV29-1|TRBJ2-7|TRBD2
CSAKRESSYEQYF
TGCAGCGCAAAGCGGGAGAGTTCTTACGAGCAGTACTTC
>.|TRBV6-6|TRBJ2-1|.
CASSYSRIYNEQFF
TGTGCCAGCAGTTACTCGAGGATCTACAATGAGCAGTTCTTC
>.|TRBV7-9|TRBJ2-7|.
CSSSLTGSYEQYF
TGTTCCAGCAGCTTGACTGGCTCCTACGAGCAGTACTTC
>.|TRBV12-5|TRBJ2-1|TRBD2
CASGSGTPGLSEGDEQFF
TGTGCTAGTGGGAGCGGGACTCCCGGACTGTCTGAGGGCGATGAGCAGTTCTTC
>.|TRBV7-9|TRBJ2-7|TRBD1
CASSTSGTGGRDEQYF
TGTGCCAGCAGCACCTCCGGGACAGGGGGCCGCGACGAGCAGTACTTC
>few|TRBV5-1|TRBJ2-3|.
CASSLKAHWGVTDTQYF
TGCGCCAGCAGCTTGAAGGCGCACTGGGGAGTCACAGATACGCAGTATTTT
>.|TRBV4-1|TRBJ1-6|TRBD1
CASSQGTGGSPLHF
TGCGCCAGCAGCCAAGGGACAGGGGGTTCACCCCTCCACTTT
>.|TRBV7-8|TRBJ1-3|.
CASSRTRVSGNTIYF
TGTGCCAGCAGCCGAACCAGGGTCTCTGGAAACACCATATATTTT
>.|TRBV9|TRBJ2-2|.
CASSVGGDTGELFF
TGTGCCAGCAGCGTAGGCGGGGACACCGGGGAGCTGTTTTTT
>few|TRBV30|TRBJ1-2|.
CAEGVYGYTF
TGTGCCGAGGGGGTTTATGGCTACACCTTC